Listed here are 22 T cell receptor beta chains from one sample, sequenced in a study of PD-L1 blockade in urothelial cancer. Sequencing was performed with immunoSEQ multiplex PCR; in TCRdb, only in-frame clones are kept and a portion is missing. Seen here are 45,000 to 50,000 clones, roughly 88% observed once, and the top ten hold 3% to 5%. Sequences were derived from PBMCs, sampled around atezolizumab (anti-PD-L1) treatment. Source of these receptors: a man older than 75 with urothelial cancer.

The chain employs TRBV7-9 and TRBJ1-3, with D possibly matching TRBD1 (5 bases). The CDR3 runs 18 residues. Germline V lookup: CDR1 SEHNR, CDR2 FQNEAQ (reference sequence). The V end lost 5 bases, the J end lost 1 base, and 21 bases lay between the germline ends. CDR3 residues: CASSPRGGDTSSGNTIYF. In DNA, the CDR3 is TGTGCCAGCAGCCCCCGTGGAGGGGATACGTCGTCTGGAAACACCATATATTTT.

This rearrangement joins TRBV5-1 to TRBJ2-6; no reliable D call. The CDR3 sequence is 14 residues long. Germline V gene sequence: CDR1 SGHRS, CDR2 YFSETQ. The germline V and J ends were trimmed by 7 bases and 0 bases, with 8 bases remaining between them. The CDR3 DNA reads TGCGCCAGCGGTGTGAGCTCTGGGGCCAACGTCCTGACTTTC. Its protein is CASGVSSGANVLTF.

This clone was observed once. This chain uses TRBV19 with TRBJ1-5; D gene uncertain. V was cut by 3 bases and J by 7 bases, with 13 bases left in between. CDR3 length: 14 residues. Germline CDR1 and CDR2: LNHDA and SQIVND (reference sequence). The CDR3, as DNA: TGTGCCAGTAGTATCGAGGGCAGCCGGCAGCCCCAGCATTTT. Translating it yields CASSIEGSRQPQHF. Variable domain in full (rest from reference TRBV19 and TRBJ1-5): DGGITQSPKYLFRKEGQNVTLSCEQNLNHDAMYWYRQDPGQGLRLIYYSQIVNDFQKGDIAEGYSVSREKKESFPLTVTSAQKNPTAFYLCASSIEGSRQPQHFGDGTRLSIL.

The chain joins TRBV5-4 to TRBJ2-2, with a weak D call TRBD2 (6 bases). Germline lookup yields CDR1 SGHNT and CDR2 YYREEE (reference sequence). V lost 1 base to trimming and J lost 6 bases, with 13 bases between them. The length of the CDR3 is 15 residues. Here the CDR3 DNA reads TGTGCCAGCAGCTTGTTTTCGGGGGTAGCCGGGGAGCTGTTTTTT. This gives the protein CASSLFSGVAGELFF.

The chain carries TRBV5-4 and TRBJ2-5, with D perhaps matching TRBD2 (5 bases). Germline V lookup: CDR1 SGHNT, CDR2 YYREEE (reference sequence). The V gene lost 5 bases and the J gene lost 4 bases, with 12 bases spanning the gap. CDR3 length: 13 amino acids. CDR3 DNA sequence: TGTGCCAGCAGGACCCCAGGAGGAGAGACCCAGTACTTC. Its protein is CASRTPGGETQYF.

V and J are TRBV5-1 and TRBJ2-3; 8 bases match TRBD2. The V segment lost 5 bases and the J segment 5 bases; nucleotides outside the gene matches: 10. The CDR3 length is 15 residues. Germline CDR1 and CDR2: SGHRS and YFSETQ. The CDR3 here is CASRRSGIAIDTQYF. The CDR3 nucleotides are TGCGCCAGCAGACGTAGCGGGATCGCGATAGATACGCAGTATTTT. The variable domain in full, completed from reference TRBV5-1 and TRBJ2-3, reads KAGVTQTPRYLIKTRGQQVTLSCSPISGHRSVSWYQQTPGQGLQFLFEYFSETQRNKGNFPGRFSGRQFSNSRSEMNVSTLELGDSALYLCASRRSGIAIDTQYFGPGTRLTVL.

The chain couples TRBV27 to TRBJ1-2; D gene unclear. The V and J ends lost 5 bases and 4 bases respectively, with 5 bases between them. CDR1 MNHEY and CDR2 SMNVEV come from the germline V gene (reference sequence). The CDR3 contains 11 residues. The CDR3 DNA follows: TGTGCCAGCAGTCGGGTCTATGGCTACACCTTC. Protein product: CASSRVYGYTF.

This chain joins TRBV5-1 and TRBJ1-1; D ambiguous. The CDR3 extends over 13 amino acids. The germline V gene encodes CDR1 SGHRS and CDR2 YFSETQ. Trimming cost V 4 bases and J 1 base, with 8 bases left between them. CDR3 bases: TGCGCCAGCAGCCAGGATGGGAACACTGAAGCTTTCTTT. Translation gives CASSQDGNTEAFF. Combining the CDR3 with reference TRBV5-1 and TRBJ1-1 gives the whole variable domain KAGVTQTPRYLIKTRGQQVTLSCSPISGHRSVSWYQQTPGQGLQFLFEYFSETQRNKGNFPGRFSGRQFSNSRSEMNVSTLELGDSALYLCASSQDGNTEAFFGQGTRLTVV.

The V and J genes are TRBV19 and TRBJ1-2; TRBD1 matches 7 bases. The V and J ends lost 4 bases and 8 bases, in that order; junction bases with no gene match: 19. The germline V gene has CDR1 LNHDA and CDR2 SQIVND (reference sequence). This CDR3 spans 17 amino acids. CDR3 nucleotides: TGTGCCAGTAGTACAACGGGGCAGGGGGGCTCTGTCAGCGGCTACACCTTC. Translated: CASSTTGQGGSVSGYTF.

The V and J genes are TRBV5-5 and TRBJ1-2; D possibly corresponds to TRBD1 (5 bases). V dropped 2 bases and J dropped 0 bases, with 17 bases sitting between them. Germline CDR1 and CDR2: SGHKS and YYEKEE (reference sequence). This CDR3 is 17 amino acids long. CDR3 sequence reads: CASSFIPGSGTNYGYTF. CDR3 in DNA: TGTGCCAGCAGCTTCATACCCGGGTCAGGGACTAACTATGGCTACACCTTC.

There are a few counts of this clone. J is TRBJ2-1 and V is TRBV19; 8 bases match TRBD2. Germline lookup yields CDR1 LNHDA and CDR2 SQIVND (reference sequence). After removal of 6 bases from V and 7 bases from J, the junction contained 5 bases not matched to a gene. This CDR3 contains 13 residues. The CDR3: CASSGRARNEQFF. In DNA, the CDR3 is TGTGCCAGTAGCGGGAGGGCTCGGAATGAGCAGTTCTTC.

The chain links TRBV27 to TRBJ2-5, with TRBD2 as a possible D gene (6 bases). Trimming shortened V by 6 bases and J by 1 base, and 15 bases separated the two germline ends. CDR1 is MNHEY and CDR2 is SMNVEV in the germline V gene (reference sequence). CDR3 size: 15 residues. The CDR3, as DNA: TGTGCCAGCAGCCAAACGGGCGGGGCCCAAGAGACCCAGTACTTC. Its translation is CASSQTGGAQETQYF.

This clone was picked up one time. This chain uses TRBV15 with TRBJ2-5; TRBD2 matches at 7 bases. This CDR3 is built from 15 residues. Germline CDR1 and CDR2: LNHNV and YYDKDF (reference sequence). V lost 0 bases to trimming and J lost 1 base; unmatched junction nucleotides: 2. This chain's CDR3 is CATSRELASQETQYF. The CDR3 region has the DNA TGTGCCACCAGCAGAGAACTAGCGTCCCAAGAGACCCAGTACTTC.

CDR3 sequence reads: CASSFIVDRRIQETQYF. The DNA of the CDR3 is TGTGCCAGCAGCTTCATTGTGGACAGGAGAATCCAAGAGACCCAGTACTTC. The V call is TRBV7-9, the J call TRBJ2-5; TRBD1 matches at 7 bases. The V and J ends lost 3 bases and 1 base, in that order; junction bases with no gene match: 11. Germline values: CDR1 SEHNR, CDR2 FQNEAQ (reference sequence). The CDR3 has 17 amino acids.

The chain links TRBV10-1 to TRBJ2-7, with TRBD1 identical over 9 bases. There are 15 residues in the CDR3. V lost 6 bases to trimming and J lost 10 bases; unmatched junction nucleotides: 16. Looked up from germline, CDR1 is WNHNN and CDR2 is SYGVQD (reference sequence). CDR3 loop: CASSPTGQGTYRQYF. In DNA, the CDR3 is TGCGCCAGCAGCCCTACGGGACAGGGAACCTACCGTCAGTACTTC.

The rearrangement joins TRBV11-1 to TRBJ2-5; no reliable D call. This CDR3 is built from 11 residues. V was pared by 4 bases and J by 4 bases, with 4 bases between. From germline, CDR1 is SGHAT and CDR2 FQDESV (reference sequence). The CDR3, as DNA: TGTGCCAGCAGCTCCTTAGAGACCCAGTACTTC. Protein product: CASSSLETQYF.

This clone was seen a single time. This chain links TRBV2 with TRBJ2-1, with D possibly being TRBD1 (6 bases). The germline V gene has CDR1 SNHLY and CDR2 FYNNEI. The CDR3 sequence is 14 residues long. V dropped 6 bases and J dropped 3 bases, with 12 bases sitting between them. This CDR3 is CASRRAGVYNEQFF. CDR3 nucleotide sequence: TGTGCCAGCAGAAGGGCAGGGGTCTACAATGAGCAGTTCTTC. Using reference TRBV2 and TRBJ2-1 for the parts outside the CDR3, the full variable domain is EPEVTQTPSHQVTQMGQEVILRCVPISNHLYFYWYRQILGQKVEFLVSFYNNEISEKSEIFDDQFSVERPDGSNFTLKIRSTKLEDSAMYFCASRRAGVYNEQFFGPGTRLTVL.

This sequence joins TRBV4-2 and TRBJ1-4, with 9 bases matching TRBD1. Germline loops: CDR1 LGHNA, CDR2 YNFKEQ. This CDR3 spans 15 amino acids. Unmatched junction bases numbered 5, after V lost 1 base and J lost 8 bases. The CDR3 DNA is TGTGCCAGCAGCCAAGGGGGACAGGGCAGCGAAAAACTGTTTTTT. Translation gives CASSQGGQGSEKLFF.

The gene calls are TRBV5-1 and TRBJ2-5, with 7 positions matching TRBD2. J was trimmed by 1 base and V by 7 bases; bases with no gene match: 7. CDR3 length: 14 residues. The germline V gene encodes CDR1 SGHRS and CDR2 YFSETQ. The CDR3, as DNA: TGCGCCAGCCAAATTCCGGGGGGCCAAGAGACCCAGTACTTC. It translates to CASQIPGGQETQYF.

The CDR3 nucleotides read TGTGCCAGCAGTGGGCTGACAGTGCCTAATGAAAAACTGTTTTTT. This translates into CASSGLTVPNEKLFF. This chain links TRBV27 with TRBJ1-4; D may be TRBD1 (5 bases). V was cut by 5 bases and J by 3 bases, with 13 bases left in between. The CDR3 has 15 amino acids. Germline values: CDR1 MNHEY, CDR2 SMNVEV (reference sequence).

J is TRBJ1-5 and V is TRBV30; TRBD1 agrees at 10 bases. V shed 4 bases and J 6 bases; nucleotides not matched to a gene: 6. The length of the CDR3 is 14 residues. The germline CDR1 and CDR2 sequences are GTSNPN and SVGIG (reference sequence). CDR3 DNA sequence: TGTGCCTGGACCGAGGACAGGGGGAGTCAGCCCCAGCATTTT. As protein: CAWTEDRGSQPQHF.

This clone was recorded only once. The chain has TRBV11-3 and TRBJ2-4, with D tentatively TRBD1 (5 bases). The V gene's germline CDR1 is SGHNT and CDR2 YENEEA. The V gene lost 0 bases and the J gene lost 1 base, with 13 bases spanning the gap. This CDR3 is 17 amino acids long. The chain's CDR3 is CASSLDSGPGAKNIQYF. DNA of the CDR3: TGTGCCAGCAGCTTAGATTCGGGCCCAGGGGCCAAAAACATTCAGTACTTC.